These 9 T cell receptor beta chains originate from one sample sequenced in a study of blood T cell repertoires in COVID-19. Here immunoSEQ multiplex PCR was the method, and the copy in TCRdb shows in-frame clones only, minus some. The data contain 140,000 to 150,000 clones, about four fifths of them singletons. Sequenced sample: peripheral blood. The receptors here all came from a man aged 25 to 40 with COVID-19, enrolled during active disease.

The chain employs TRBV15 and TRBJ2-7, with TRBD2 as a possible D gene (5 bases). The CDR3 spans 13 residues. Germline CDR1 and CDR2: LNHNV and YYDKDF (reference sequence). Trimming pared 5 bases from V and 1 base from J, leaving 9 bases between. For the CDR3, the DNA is TGTGCCACCAGCGGAACTAGTTCCTACGAGCAGTACTTC. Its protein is CATSGTSSYEQYF.

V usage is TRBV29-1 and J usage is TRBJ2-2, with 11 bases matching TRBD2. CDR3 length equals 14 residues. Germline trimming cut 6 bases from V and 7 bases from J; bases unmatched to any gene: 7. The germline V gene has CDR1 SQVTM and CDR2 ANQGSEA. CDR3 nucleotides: TGCAGCGTCATACTAGCGGGAGTCAGCGGGGAGCTGTTTTTT. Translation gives CSVILAGVSGELFF.

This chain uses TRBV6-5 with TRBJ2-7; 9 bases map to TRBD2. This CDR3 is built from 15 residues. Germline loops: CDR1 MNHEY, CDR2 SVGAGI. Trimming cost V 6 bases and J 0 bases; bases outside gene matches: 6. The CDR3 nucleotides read TGTGCCAGCAGCCGCGGGAGGGCCAACTCCTACGAGCAGTACTTC. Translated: CASSRGRANSYEQYF.

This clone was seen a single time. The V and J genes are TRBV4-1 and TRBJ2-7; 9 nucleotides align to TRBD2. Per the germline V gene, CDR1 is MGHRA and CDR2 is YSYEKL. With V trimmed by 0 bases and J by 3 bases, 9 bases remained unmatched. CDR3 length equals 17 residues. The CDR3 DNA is TGCGCCAGCAGCCAAGATTGGGCTAGCGGGACTCTCTACGAGCAGTACTTC. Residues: CASSQDWASGTLYEQYF.

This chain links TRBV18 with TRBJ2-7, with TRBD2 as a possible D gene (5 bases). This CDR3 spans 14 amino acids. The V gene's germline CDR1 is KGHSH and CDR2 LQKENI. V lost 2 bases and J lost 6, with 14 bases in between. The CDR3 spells CASSPDGGGGEQYF. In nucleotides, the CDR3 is TGTGCCAGCTCACCAGACGGTGGCGGAGGCGAGCAGTACTTC.

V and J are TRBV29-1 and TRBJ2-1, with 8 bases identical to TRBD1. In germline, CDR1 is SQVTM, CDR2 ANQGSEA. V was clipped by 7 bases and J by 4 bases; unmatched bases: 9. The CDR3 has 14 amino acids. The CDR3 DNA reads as TGCAGCGGGCGCGGGACAGGTAATTACAATGAGCAGTTCTTC. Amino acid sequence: CSGRGTGNYNEQFF.

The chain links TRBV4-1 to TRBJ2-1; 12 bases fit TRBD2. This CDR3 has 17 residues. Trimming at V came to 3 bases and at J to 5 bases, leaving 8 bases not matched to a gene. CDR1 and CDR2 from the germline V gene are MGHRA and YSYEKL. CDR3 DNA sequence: TGCGCCAGCAGCCATTACGGACTAGCGGGACCCAACAATGAGCAGTTCTTC. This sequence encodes CASSHYGLAGPNNEQFF.

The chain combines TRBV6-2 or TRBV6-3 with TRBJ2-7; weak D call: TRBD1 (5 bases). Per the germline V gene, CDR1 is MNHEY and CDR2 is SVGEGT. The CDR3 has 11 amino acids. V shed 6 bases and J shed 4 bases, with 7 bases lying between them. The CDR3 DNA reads TGTGCCAGCAGCGACAGATACGAGCAGTACTTC. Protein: CASSDRYEQYF.

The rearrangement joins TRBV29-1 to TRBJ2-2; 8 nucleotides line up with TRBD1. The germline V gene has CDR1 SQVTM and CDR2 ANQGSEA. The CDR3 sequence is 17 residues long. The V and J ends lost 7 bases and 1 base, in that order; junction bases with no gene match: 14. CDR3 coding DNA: TGCAGCGGGCCCAAGGAGACAGGGGTATGGAACACCGGGGAGCTGTTTTTT. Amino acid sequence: CSGPKETGVWNTGELFF.